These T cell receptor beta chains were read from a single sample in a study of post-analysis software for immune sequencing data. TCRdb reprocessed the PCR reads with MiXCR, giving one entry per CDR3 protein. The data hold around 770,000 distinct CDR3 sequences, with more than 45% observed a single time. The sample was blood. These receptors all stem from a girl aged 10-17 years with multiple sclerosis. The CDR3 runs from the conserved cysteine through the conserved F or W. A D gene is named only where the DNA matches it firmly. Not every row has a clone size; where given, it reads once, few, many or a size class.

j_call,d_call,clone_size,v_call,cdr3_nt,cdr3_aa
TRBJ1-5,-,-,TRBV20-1,TGCAGTGCTGATACAGGGTTGAATCAGCCCCAGCATTTT,CSADTGLNQPQHF
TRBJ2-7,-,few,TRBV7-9,TGTGCCAGCAGCATTGAGGGACATTCGGGGGGCCCCCCAGGCGAGCAGTACTTC,CASSIEGHSGGPPGEQYF
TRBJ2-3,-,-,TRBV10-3,TGTGCCATCAGTGAAAAGAAAGATACGCAGTATTTT,CAISEKKDTQYF
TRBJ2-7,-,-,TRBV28,TGTGCCAGCAGTCCCGAGGATTGGAGGGGGAAGGACGAGCAGTACTTC,CASSPEDWRGKDEQYF
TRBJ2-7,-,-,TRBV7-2,TGTGCCAGCAGCTCCCGGTCGGGTGTCTACGAGCAGTACTTC,CASSSRSGVYEQYF
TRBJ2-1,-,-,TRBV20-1,TGCAGTGCTAGACCCGAGCGGGTGGGCGAGCAGTTCTTC,CSARPERVGEQFF
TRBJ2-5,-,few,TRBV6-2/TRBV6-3,TGTGCCAGCAGTTACTCGACGTTGAAAGAGACCCAGTACTTC,CASSYSTLKETQYF
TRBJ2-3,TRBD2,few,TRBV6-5,TGTGCCACCCAACCGGGACTAGCGGGGGGACGAGATACGCAGTATTTT,CATQPGLAGGRDTQYF
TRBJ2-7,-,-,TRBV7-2,TGTGCCAGCAGCTTAGACAGGGATGGCTACGAGCAGTACTTC,CASSLDRDGYEQYF
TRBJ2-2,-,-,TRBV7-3,TGTGCCAGCAGCCCCCCCGGACCCGACGGGGAGCTGTTTTTT,CASSPPGPDGELFF
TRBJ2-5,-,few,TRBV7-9,TGTGCCAGCAGCCCACCCAGGGGCCGACACCAAGAGACCCAGTACTTC,CASSPPRGRHQETQYF
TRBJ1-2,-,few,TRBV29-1,TGCAGCGTTGAGGGGGGGTCGGAGACCTATGGCTACACCTTC,CSVEGGSETYGYTF
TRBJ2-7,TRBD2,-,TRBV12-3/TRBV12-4,TGTGCCAGCAGTTTCCTCAGCGGGACTTACGAGCAGTACTTC,CASSFLSGTYEQYF
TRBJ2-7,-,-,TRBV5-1,TGCGCCAGCAGCTTGGTGACCTCTACCTCCTACGAGCAGTACTTC,CASSLVTSTSYEQYF
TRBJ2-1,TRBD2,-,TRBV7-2,TGTGCCAGCAGCTCCGATAGCGGGAGGAGCTCCTACAATGAGCAGTTCTTC,CASSSDSGRSSYNEQFF
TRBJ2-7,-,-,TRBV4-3,TGCGCCAGCAGCCAGGGGGGCACTACCGAGCAGTACTTC,CASSQGGTTEQYF
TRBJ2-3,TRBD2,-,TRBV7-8,TGTGCCAGCAGCTTAGACCCTAGCGGGCCCACAGATACGCAGTATTTT,CASSLDPSGPTDTQYF
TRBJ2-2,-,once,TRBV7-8,TGTGCCAGCAGCTTATTGGCCGGGCTGGTAGCGGACCCAAGACACTCGAACACCGGGGAGCTGTTTTTT,CASSLLAGLVADPRHSNTGELFF
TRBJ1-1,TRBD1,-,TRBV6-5,TGTGCCAGCAGTTACTCTAAGGACAGGGGTTTCACTGAAGCTTTCTTT,CASSYSKDRGFTEAFF
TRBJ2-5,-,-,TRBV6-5,TGTGCCAGCAGCCCCTCCTCCGGGCGCCAAGAGACCCAGTACTTC,CASSPSSGRQETQYF
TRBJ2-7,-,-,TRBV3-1,TGTGCCACAAGGGACACCGCCTCCTACAATGAGCAGTACTTC,CATRDTASYNEQYF
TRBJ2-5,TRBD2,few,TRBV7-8,TGTGCCAGCAGAAGAGCTAGCGGGATATGGGAGACCCAGTACTTC,CASRRASGIWETQYF
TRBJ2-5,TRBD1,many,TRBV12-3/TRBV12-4,TGTGCCAGCAGTTGGGACAGAGAGACCCAGTACTTC,CASSWDRETQYF
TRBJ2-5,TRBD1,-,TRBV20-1,TGCAGTGCTAGATCAGGGGGACGAGAGACCCAGTACTTC,CSARSGGRETQYF
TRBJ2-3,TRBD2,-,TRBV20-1,TGCAGTGCCAGAAGGACTAGCTGGGATACGCAGTATTTT,CSARRTSWDTQYF
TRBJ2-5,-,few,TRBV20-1,TGCAGTGCTAGGGTGTACCAAGAGACCCAGTACTTC,CSARVYQETQYF
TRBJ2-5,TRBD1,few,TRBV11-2,TGTGCCAGCAGTTCCCGGGACAGCCTACAAGAGACCCAGTACTTC,CASSSRDSLQETQYF
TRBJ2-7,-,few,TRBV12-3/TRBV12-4,TGTGCCAGCAGTTTACGGGGGTACTACGAGCAGTACTTC,CASSLRGYYEQYF
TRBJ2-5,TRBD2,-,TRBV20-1,TGCAGTGCTGGGGACTACGAAGAGACCCAGTACTTC,CSAGDYEETQYF
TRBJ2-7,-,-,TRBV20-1,TGCAGTGCTCCGCTTGTCGAGCAGTACTTC,CSAPLVEQYF
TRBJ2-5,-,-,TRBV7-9,TGTGCCAGCAGCCGGGCCGGGACTTGGGTTGTTAGGCAGTACTTC,CASSRAGTWVVRQYF
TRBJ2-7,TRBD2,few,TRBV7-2,TGTGCCAGCAGCCCCGCCTTAGCGGGAGTAACATCCTACGAGCAGTACTTC,CASSPALAGVTSYEQYF
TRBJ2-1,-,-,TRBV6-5,TGTGCCAGCAGTTACTCGAATGGTGAATACAATGAGCAGTTCTTC,CASSYSNGEYNEQFF